This T cell receptor beta chain is drawn from a study of T cell responses to AZD1222 COVID-19 vaccine (TCRdb year 2021). With regard to the full study: AZD1222 recipients given second doses at about 4 weeks or at about 12 weeks were pooled, since spike-specific TCR depth and breadth were not found to differ between the two schedules. A total of just over 230 trial participants underwent TCR sequencing, of whom more than 200 had received two doses of AZD1222 and about 26 had received two doses of the MenACWY control vaccine. Enrollment into the trials was organized by age into subgroups of 18-55, 56-69 and 70-plus years, and those subgroups contained roughly 160, 29 and 62 TCR-sequenced participants, respectively.

Sample time point, as interpreted from the label and publication: baseline before first vaccination. The vaccinee samples were drawn from two UK trials, COV001 and COV002, one of which was a single-blind randomized controlled phase 2/3 trial testing AZD1222 (ChAdOx1 nCoV-19) in healthy adults. For TCRbeta chain sequencing, PBMC samples were collected from trial participants at day 0 and at day 28 after the second dose. The CDR3 regions of human TCRbeta chains were analyzed by immunosequencing. The paper's data handling went like this. Repertoire TCRs were matched against a reference library of SARS-CoV-2-specific TCRs generated with the MIRA antigen-specificity platform. Breadth was defined as the fraction of unique TCRs that were SARS-CoV-2-associated. Depth was defined as the fraction of total T cells that were SARS-CoV-2-associated. Using the MIRA data, every spike-specific TCR was mapped to the spike region that the TCR reacted to and assigned to either a CD4 or a CD8 class. Log10-transformed breadth and depth values were compared by one-way ANOVA with Sidak's multiple comparisons tests. The table was pulled from immuneACCESS by TCRdb, which kept in-frame rearrangements only. Such tables lose some clones; where checked, under half of the loss comes from unresolved V genes, and the rest has no known cause. The V and J calls and clone size come from that table; D and trimming were worked out from the DNA. Across this sample there are tens of thousands of clones, with approximately 80% seen only once. The ten most abundant clones make up over 6.5% of the sample.

On the study overall, not on this receptor specifically: Only five to seven AZD1222 recipients were SARS-CoV-2 seropositive at baseline, limiting conclusions about previously exposed vaccinees. Because no day 14 peak-response samples were available, the repertoires could be characterized only after the peak T cell response. Spike-specific TCR breadth and depth rose significantly after two AZD1222 doses compared with day 0 and with MenACWY recipients. Reportedly, almost half of the unique spike-specific TCRs recognized epitopes lying outside the regions that are mutated in the B.1.351 and B.1.1.7 variants. The 56-69-year group was small, and its depth increase did not reach significance, likely because of low power. Most participants were white British and females outnumbered males, and the authors suggested that clonal diversity may have been underestimated. The whole spike protein was spanned by vaccine-associated CD4 TCRs, and dominant responses were seen in regions 160-218 and 743-854.

V trim: 4 bases; J trim: 12 bases; unmatched bases: 9. The CDR3 covers 13 residues, taking in both the cysteine and the phenylalanine. Only the CDR3 portion is preserved as DNA: 39 bases, with reading frame beginning at the first base. Based on the germline V gene, the CDR1 and CDR2 sequences are SGHDN and FVKESK. As concerns this clone: It lacks a known antigen. No base qualities exist here, and no much larger clone lies one base off it.

The V gene is TRBV14 and the J gene is TRBJ2-7, with TRBD2 identical over 10 junction bases. Sequencing was performed on peripheral blood, taken on day 0 of AZD1222 vaccination. The receptor was isolated from an adult in good health. The CDR3 reads as follows: CASSPGLASRAYF. The DNA sequence is given as TGTGCCAGCAGCCCGGGACTAGCGTCGCGGGCGTACTTC.